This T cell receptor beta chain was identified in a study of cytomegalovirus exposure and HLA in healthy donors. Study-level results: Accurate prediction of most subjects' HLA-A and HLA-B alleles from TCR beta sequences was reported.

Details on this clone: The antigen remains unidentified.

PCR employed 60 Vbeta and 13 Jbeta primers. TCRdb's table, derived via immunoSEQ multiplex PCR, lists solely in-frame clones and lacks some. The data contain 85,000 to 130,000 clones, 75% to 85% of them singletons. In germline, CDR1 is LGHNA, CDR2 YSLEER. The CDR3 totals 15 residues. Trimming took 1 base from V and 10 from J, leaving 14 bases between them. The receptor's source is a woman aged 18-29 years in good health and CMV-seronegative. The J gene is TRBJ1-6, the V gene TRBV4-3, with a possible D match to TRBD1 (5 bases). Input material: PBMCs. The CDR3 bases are TGCGCCAGCAGCCAAGTTTGGCAGGGAGGGTCACCCCTCCACTTT. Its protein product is CASSQVWQGGSPLHF.